This TCR beta chain derives from a study of CD8 T cells in Susac syndrome. An amount of RNA that ranged from roughly 0.5 to 1 ug was reverse transcribed with random hexamers. A single record per CDR3 protein comes from TCRdb applying MiXCR to the immunoSEQ multiplex PCR reads. Among roughly 180,000 distinct CDR3 sequences listed, approximately 94% were seen once. Trimming pared 5 bases from V and 2 bases from J, leaving 7 bases between. The CDR3 extends over 12 amino acids. Germline V gene sequence: CDR1 MNHEY, CDR2 SMNVEV (reference sequence). Sequencing of TCR beta was carried out in blood CD8+ and CD4+ T cells. The controls were healthy donors who were matched for age and sex. TEMRA cells were FACS-enriched, while CD8+ and CD4+ T cells were negatively isolated.

The sequence was obtained from a human donor in good health. The sequencing sample was made of CD4+ T cells from PBMCs. The chain links TRBV27 to TRBJ2-7; D is uncertain. CDR3 loop: CASSPRTYEQYF. Written as DNA, the CDR3 is TGTGCCAGCAGTCCCCGAACCTACGAGCAGTACTTC.